Listed here are 25 T cell receptor beta chains from one sample, sequenced in a study of identical twins. One entry per CDR3 protein, called by TCRdb with MiXCR from the 5' RACE reads. The table includes more than 400,000 distinct CDR3 sequences, 12% to 15% detected once. These same data were also listed under a study on yellow fever vaccine responses in identical twins.

The sequencing sample was made of CD4+ T cells sorted from blood. The receptors derive from a young woman in good health.

The chain couples TRBV7-2 to TRBJ2-3, with D possibly matching TRBD2 (6 bases). The germline V gene has CDR1 SGHTA and CDR2 FQGNSA. The CDR3 covers 13 residues. V lost 5 bases and J lost 5, with 11 bases in between. CDR3 loop: CASSIGLIDTQYF. DNA of the CDR3: TGTGCCAGCAGCATTGGACTAATAGATACGCAGTATTTT.

The V gene is TRBV7-2, the J gene TRBJ2-3, with D possibly TRBD1 on 5 matching bases. The germline gives CDR1 SGHTA, CDR2 FQGNSA. Trimming took off 1 base at V and 4 bases at J, with 9 bases between the two ends. The CDR3 covers 14 residues. The CDR3 region has the DNA TGTGCCAGCAGCTTAGGGGGCCTCCCAGATACGCAGTATTTT. As protein: CASSLGGLPDTQYF.

This clonotype showed up just once. The chain recombines TRBV14 with TRBJ2-7, with 12 bases fitting TRBD2. With V trimmed by 3 bases and J by 3 bases, 6 bases remained unmatched. The CDR3 is 16 residues long. Per germline, CDR1 SGHDN and CDR2 FVKESK. In nucleotides, the CDR3 is TGTGCCAGCAGCCACATACTAGCGGGAGGCCACTACGAGCAGTACTTC. Residues: CASSHILAGGHYEQYF.

The V gene is TRBV20-1, the J gene TRBJ1-5, with D possibly matching TRBD1 (5 bases). The V and J ends lost 0 bases and 7 bases respectively, with 19 bases between them. In germline, CDR1 is DFQATT, CDR2 SNEGSKA (reference sequence). The CDR3 runs 16 residues. The CDR3 spells CSARDFGPTGYQPQHF. The CDR3 nucleotides read TGCAGTGCTAGAGATTTCGGACCAACAGGTTACCAGCCCCAGCATTTT.

In this sample, this clonotype turned up a few times. The chain carries TRBV3-1 and TRBJ1-2, with 8 bases matching TRBD1. CDR1 is LGHDT and CDR2 is YNNKEL in the germline V gene (reference sequence). V lost 1 base to trimming and J lost 4 bases; unmatched junction nucleotides: 2. The CDR3 consists of 14 residues. CDR3: CASSQAGQGYGYTF. The CDR3 DNA reads TGTGCCAGCAGCCAAGCCGGACAGGGCTATGGCTACACCTTC.

This clonotype has just a few counts. The V call is TRBV25-1, the J call TRBJ1-6; D gene uncertain. The CDR3 length is 13 residues. The V and J ends lost 5 bases and 9 bases respectively, with 11 bases between them. From germline, CDR1 is MGHDK and CDR2 SYGVNS. CDR3 nucleotides: TGTGCCAGCAGTACGGGTGATGGTTCACCCCTCCACTTT. Translating gives CASSTGDGSPLHF.

The rearrangement joins TRBV3-1 to TRBJ2-5, with 8 bases matching TRBD2. Germline CDR1 LGHDT, CDR2 YNNKEL (reference sequence). This CDR3 contains 17 residues. The junction had 11 bases not matched to a gene; V was cut back by 3 bases and J by 2 bases. The CDR3 region is CASSHSTLAGSQETQYF. The CDR3 DNA reads TGTGCCAGCAGCCATTCTACTTTAGCGGGGTCTCAAGAGACCCAGTACTTC.

The chain carries TRBV20-1 and TRBJ2-7; D perhaps matches TRBD1 (6 bases). This CDR3 spans 12 amino acids. The germline V and J ends were trimmed by 2 bases and 6 bases, with 11 bases remaining between them. Germline V gene sequence: CDR1 DFQATT, CDR2 SNEGSKA (reference sequence). Written as DNA, the CDR3 is TGCAGTGCTAGACTACAGGGTCTCGAGCAGTACGTC. Translation: CSARLQGLEQYV.

This rearrangement joins TRBV3-1 to TRBJ1-2, with D unresolved. Trimming cost V 2 bases and J 5 bases, with 9 bases left between them. Germline lookup yields CDR1 LGHDT and CDR2 YNNKEL (reference sequence). This CDR3 is 13 amino acids long. This chain's CDR3 is CASSQSKGYGYTF. DNA for the CDR3: TGTGCCAGCAGCCAATCAAAGGGATATGGCTACACCTTC.

This clonotype was counted ten times or more. The genes are TRBV5-1 and TRBJ1-1; no reliable D call. The CDR3 is made up of 11 amino acids. Germline lookup yields CDR1 SGHRS and CDR2 YFSETQ. V dropped 6 bases and J dropped 1 base, with 4 bases sitting between them. CDR3 DNA: TGCGCCAGCACCTCGAACACTGAAGCTTTCTTT. Its translation: CASTSNTEAFF.

The CDR3 sequence: CASSLEPLGGELFF. The CDR3 DNA reads TGCGCCAGCAGCTTGGAACCTTTAGGAGGGGAGCTGTTTTTT. The chain combines TRBV5-1 with TRBJ2-2; D is ambiguous. The CDR3 runs to 14 residues. Per germline, CDR1 SGHRS and CDR2 YFSETQ. V was pared by 0 bases and J by 8 bases, with 11 bases between.

The rearrangement links TRBV5-1 to TRBJ2-5; D is perhaps TRBD1 (6 bases). V was shortened by 1 base and J by 2 bases, with 9 bases between the two germline ends. The CDR3 spans 14 residues. The germline CDR1 and CDR2 sequences are SGHRS and YFSETQ. The CDR3 here is CASSLMGHQETQYF. CDR3 nucleotides: TGCGCCAGCAGCTTGATGGGACATCAAGAGACCCAGTACTTC.

This clonotype was found a few times. The chain links TRBV28 to TRBJ2-3, with unresolved D. Trimming removed 4 bases from V and 6 bases from J, with 17 bases in between. Germline V gene data show CDR1 as MDHEN and CDR2 as SYDVKM. The CDR3 has 15 residues. The CDR3 protein is CASSSRVGFSDTQYF. The CDR3 nucleotides read TGTGCCAGCAGTTCTAGAGTGGGTTTTTCGGATACGCAGTATTTT.

The gene calls are TRBV4-1 and TRBJ1-1, with 10 bases matching TRBD1. The CDR3 is 15 residues long. V shed 4 bases, J shed 7 bases, and the junction held 9 bases outside the gene matches. Germline loops: CDR1 MGHRA, CDR2 YSYEKL. CDR3 sequence reads: CASSRDRGFFGEAFF. The CDR3 DNA sequence: TGCGCCAGCAGCCGGGACAGGGGTTTTTTTGGTGAAGCTTTCTTT.

This clonotype turned up a few times. The genes are TRBV28 and TRBJ2-4; 12 bases agree with TRBD2. CDR1 and CDR2 from the germline V gene are MDHEN and SYDVKM. V lost 5 bases to trimming and J lost 0 bases; unmatched junction nucleotides: 8. The CDR3 extends over 18 amino acids. CDR3 region: CASSPQTSGSLAKNIQYF. Written as DNA, the CDR3 is TGTGCCAGCAGTCCCCAGACTAGCGGGAGTTTAGCCAAAAACATTCAGTACTTC.

A few counts support this clonotype. This CDR3 reads CASSHGHAEETQYF. CDR3 DNA sequence: TGCGCCAGCAGCCATGGGCACGCGGAAGAGACCCAGTACTTC. The chain employs TRBV4-1 and TRBJ2-5; unclear D gene. The CDR3 spans 14 residues. Germline CDR1 and CDR2: MGHRA and YSYEKL. With 3 bases removed from V and 3 bases from J, the gap between germline ends came to 11 bases.

The table lists this clonotype with a few counts. The V call is TRBV9, the J call TRBJ2-3, with a tentative D call TRBD2 (6 bases). The CDR3 covers 15 residues. V was clipped by 4 bases and J by 2 bases, with 14 bases between them. The germline V gene encodes CDR1 SGDLS and CDR2 YYNGEE. The CDR3 coding sequence is TGTGCCAGCAGCCTGAGCGGGCTTGTCACAGATACGCAGTATTTT. It yields the protein CASSLSGLVTDTQYF.

This clonotype has just a few counts. The CDR3 is CASNPTSGSSLNEQFF. CDR3 sequence (DNA): TGTGCCAGCAACCCCACTAGCGGGAGTTCCCTTAATGAGCAGTTCTTC. V and J are TRBV13 and TRBJ2-1; 11 bases are shared with TRBD2. Germline V gene lookup returns CDR1 PRHDT and CDR2 FYEKMQ (reference sequence). V was clipped by 7 bases and J by 7 bases; unmatched bases: 12. This CDR3 is 16 amino acids long.

V gene TRBV15 combines with J gene TRBJ2-4; D gene unclear. CDR3 size: 16 residues. The V and J ends lost 4 bases and 0 bases respectively, with 13 bases between them. From germline, CDR1 is LNHNV and CDR2 YYDKDF (reference sequence). CDR3 sequence reads: CATSKTPELAKNIQYF. Here the CDR3 DNA reads TGTGCCACCAGCAAAACCCCTGAACTAGCCAAAAACATTCAGTACTTC.

The genes are TRBV19 and TRBJ2-3; D uncertain. Between the trimmed V and J ends, which lost 10 bases and 2 bases, there was a span of 16 bases. The CDR3 has 14 amino acids. Germline-derived CDR1 and CDR2 are LNHDA and SQIVND (reference sequence). This chain's CDR3 is CANPFSLITDTQYF. As DNA, the CDR3 is TGTGCCAATCCATTCTCGCTCATCACAGATACGCAGTATTTT.

The sample holds a few counts of this clonotype. The V call is TRBV24-1, the J call TRBJ2-1; TRBD2 agrees at 7 bases. The CDR3 covers 13 residues. The J segment lost 7 bases and the V segment lost 4 bases, leaving 3 bases of the junction unmatched. CDR1 and CDR2 from the germline V gene are KGHDR and SFDVKD. This CDR3 reads CATSDRRGNEQFF. CDR3 bases: TGTGCCACCAGTGACCGGCGGGGGAATGAGCAGTTCTTC.

In this sample, this clonotype turned up a few times. The chain couples TRBV5-5 to TRBJ2-3; TRBD1 agrees at 7 bases. The junction had 10 bases not matched to a gene; V was cut back by 4 bases and J by 2 bases. The CDR3 sequence is 16 residues long. CDR1 is SGHKS and CDR2 is YYEKEE in the germline V gene (reference sequence). The CDR3 DNA sequence: TGTGCCAGCAGCCCTGCGACAGGGTGGTCCACAGATACGCAGTATTTT. Residues: CASSPATGWSTDTQYF.

This chain joins TRBV2 and TRBJ2-4; TRBD2 matches 8 bases. The CDR3 totals 14 residues. J gave up 7 bases and V 6 bases, and 8 bases lay outside the gene matches. From germline, CDR1 is SNHLY and CDR2 FYNNEI. The DNA of the CDR3 is TGTGCCAGCAGACGGGGCGGGAGGTGGAACATTCAGTACTTC. This encodes CASRRGGRWNIQYF.

This clonotype was seen more than once but under ten times. The chain recombines TRBV19 with TRBJ2-3, with D possibly called TRBD1 or TRBD2 (5 bases each). Germline CDR1 reads LNHDA; CDR2 reads SQIVND (reference sequence). There are 14 residues in the CDR3. V was cut by 5 bases and J by 2 bases, with 11 bases left in between. DNA of the CDR3: TGTGCCAGTAGTTTTGGGGGATACACAGATACGCAGTATTTT. The encoded protein is CASSFGGYTDTQYF.

This clonotype was found a few times. The chain employs TRBV15 and TRBJ1-4; no reliable D call. V was shortened by 4 bases and J by 1 base, with 1 base between the two germline ends. Germline CDR1 reads LNHNV; CDR2 reads YYDKDF (reference sequence). There are 12 residues in the CDR3. CDR3 sequence reads: CATSKTNEKLFF. CDR3 coding DNA: TGTGCCACCAGCAAAACTAATGAAAAACTGTTTTTT.